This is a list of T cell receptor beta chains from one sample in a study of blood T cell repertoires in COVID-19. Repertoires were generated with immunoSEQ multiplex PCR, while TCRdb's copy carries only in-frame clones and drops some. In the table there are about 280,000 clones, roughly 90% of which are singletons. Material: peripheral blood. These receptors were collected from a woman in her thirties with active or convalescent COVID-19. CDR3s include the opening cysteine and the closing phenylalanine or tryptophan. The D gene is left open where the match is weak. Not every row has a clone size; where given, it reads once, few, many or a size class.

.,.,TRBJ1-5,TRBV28,TGTGCCAGCAGTCAGGTGGGTCCGTCAGGGCGGCGGCCCCAGCATTTT,CASSQVGPSGRRPQHF
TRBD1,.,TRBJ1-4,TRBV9,TGTGCCAGCAGCCGACCGGGACAGGGGGATGAAAAACTGTTTTTT,CASSRPGQGDEKLFF
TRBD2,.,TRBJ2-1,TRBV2,TGTGCCAGCAGTGACGCGGGGACTAAAAATGAGCAGTTCTTC,CASSDAGTKNEQFF
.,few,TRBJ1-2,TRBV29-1,TGCAGCGTTGAAGATCGTGCAGGGCGGGGCTATGGCTACACCTTC,CSVEDRAGRGYGYTF
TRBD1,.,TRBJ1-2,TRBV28,TGTGCCAGCACAACAGGGGTGTATGGCTACACCTTC,CASTTGVYGYTF
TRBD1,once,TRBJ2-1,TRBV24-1,TGTGCCACCAGTGACCCATCTCCGGGACAGGGGACCCATGAGCAGTTCTTC,CATSDPSPGQGTHEQFF
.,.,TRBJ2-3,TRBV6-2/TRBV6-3,TGTGCCAGCAGTTACGACTTCTACACAGATACGCAGTATTTT,CASSYDFYTDTQYF
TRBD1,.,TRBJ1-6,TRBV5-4,TGTGCCAGCAGCTTCAGGGGGGATAATTCACCCCTCCACTTT,CASSFRGDNSPLHF
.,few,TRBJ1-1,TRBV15,TGTGCCACCAGCAGTACAACAAACACTGAAGCTTTCTTT,CATSSTTNTEAFF
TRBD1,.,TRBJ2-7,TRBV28,TGTGCCAGCAGAAGTGCCGGGACAGGGGTACACGAGCAGTACTTC,CASRSAGTGVHEQYF
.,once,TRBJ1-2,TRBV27,TGTGCCAGCAGTTTGGGGGGTACCTATGGCTACACCTTC,CASSLGGTYGYTF
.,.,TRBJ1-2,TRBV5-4,TGTGCCAGCAGCTTGGGGGGAAATACAGGGCCGGGTGGCTACACCTTC,CASSLGGNTGPGGYTF
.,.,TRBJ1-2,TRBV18,TGTGCCAGCTCAGAGGACAGTAACTATGGCTACACCTTC,CASSEDSNYGYTF
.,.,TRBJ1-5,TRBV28,TGTGCCAGCAGTCAGGGGAGAAATCAGCCCCAGCATTTT,CASSQGRNQPQHF
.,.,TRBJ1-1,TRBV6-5,TGTGCCAGCAGTTACTCGAGGGCGGGTTATGGGGAAGCTTTCTTT,CASSYSRAGYGEAFF
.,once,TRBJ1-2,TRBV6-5,TGTGCCAGCAGTTCCCCCCCTGCGGGAGGCTACACCTTC,CASSSPPAGGYTF
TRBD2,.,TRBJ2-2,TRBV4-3,TGCGCCAGCAGCCAACTAGCGGGGGTCCCCGGAGAGCTGTTTTTT,CASSQLAGVPGELFF
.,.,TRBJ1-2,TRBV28,TGTGCCAGCAGTTCCGTCGACCGGGGAGGATATGGCTACACCTTC,CASSSVDRGGYGYTF
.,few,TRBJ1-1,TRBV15,TGTGCCACCAGCAGAGATTATACGGGGAACACTGAAGCTTTCTTT,CATSRDYTGNTEAFF
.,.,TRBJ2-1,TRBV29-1,TGCAGCGTTGGGTCCACCGGGGGTGGTGAGCAGTTCTTC,CSVGSTGGGEQFF
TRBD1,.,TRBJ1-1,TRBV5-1,TGCGCCAGCAGCTATAATACAGGGGGCACTGAAGCTTTCTTT,CASSYNTGGTEAFF
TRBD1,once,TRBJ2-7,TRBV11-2,TGTGCCAGCAGCGGGACAGGGGGCGGGGAGCAGTACTTC,CASSGTGGGEQYF
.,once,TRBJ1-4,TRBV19,TGTGCCAGTAGTAAGGGGGTAAGAAGGAACGGTGAAAAACTGTTTTTT,CASSKGVRRNGEKLFF
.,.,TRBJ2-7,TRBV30,TGTGCCCGGGTCGCAGCCTACGAGCAGTACTTC,CARVAAYEQYF
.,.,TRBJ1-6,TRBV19,TGTGCCAGTAAATTTGCAGGGGATAATTCACCCCTCCACTTT,CASKFAGDNSPLHF
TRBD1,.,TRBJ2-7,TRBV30,TGTGCCTGGAGCCGGACAGGGTATGGTTACGAGCAGTACTTC,CAWSRTGYGYEQYF
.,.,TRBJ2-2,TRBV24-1,TGTGCCACCAGTGATCCCACAGAGACCGGGGAGCTGTTTTTT,CATSDPTETGELFF
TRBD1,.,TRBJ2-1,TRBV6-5,TGTGCCAGCAGTTACGCGACAGGGGGGCATGGCGAGCAGTTCTTC,CASSYATGGHGEQFF
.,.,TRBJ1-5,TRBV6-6,TGTGCCAGCAGCACAGGAATTGGCAATCAGCCCCAGCATTTT,CASSTGIGNQPQHF